This T cell receptor beta chain was obtained from a study of blood T cell repertoires in COVID-19. Sequenced by immunoSEQ multiplex PCR; TCRdb stores in-frame clones only, minus some. The sample consists of fewer than 600,000 clones, 88% of them appearing once. Losses at the gene ends were 1 base for V and 2 bases for J; bases not matched to a gene: 9. The germline gives CDR1 LNHDA, CDR2 SQIVND (reference sequence). The CDR3 length is 18 residues. Resolution of symptoms, clearance, or two negative PCRs was present in recovered Cohort 3 donors. The V call is TRBV19, the J call TRBJ2-3; 10 nucleotides align to TRBD2. This sequence originates from a woman between 40 and 50 years old who had recovered from COVID-19. The source material was PBMCs or T cells enriched from blood (not recorded which). The CDR3 DNA follows: TGTGCCAGTAGTATAGTCCTCGTAGCGGGAGGCCACACAGATACGCAGTATTTT. It encodes CASSIVLVAGGHTDTQYF.